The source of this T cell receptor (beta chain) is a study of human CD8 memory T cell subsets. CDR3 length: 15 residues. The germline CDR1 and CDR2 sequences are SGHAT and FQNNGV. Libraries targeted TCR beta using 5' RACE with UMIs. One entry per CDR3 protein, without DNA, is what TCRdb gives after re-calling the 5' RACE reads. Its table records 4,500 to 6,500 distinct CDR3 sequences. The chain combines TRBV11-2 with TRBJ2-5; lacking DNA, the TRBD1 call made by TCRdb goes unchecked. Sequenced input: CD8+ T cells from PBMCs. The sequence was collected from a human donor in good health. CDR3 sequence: CASSPHVGGQETQYF.